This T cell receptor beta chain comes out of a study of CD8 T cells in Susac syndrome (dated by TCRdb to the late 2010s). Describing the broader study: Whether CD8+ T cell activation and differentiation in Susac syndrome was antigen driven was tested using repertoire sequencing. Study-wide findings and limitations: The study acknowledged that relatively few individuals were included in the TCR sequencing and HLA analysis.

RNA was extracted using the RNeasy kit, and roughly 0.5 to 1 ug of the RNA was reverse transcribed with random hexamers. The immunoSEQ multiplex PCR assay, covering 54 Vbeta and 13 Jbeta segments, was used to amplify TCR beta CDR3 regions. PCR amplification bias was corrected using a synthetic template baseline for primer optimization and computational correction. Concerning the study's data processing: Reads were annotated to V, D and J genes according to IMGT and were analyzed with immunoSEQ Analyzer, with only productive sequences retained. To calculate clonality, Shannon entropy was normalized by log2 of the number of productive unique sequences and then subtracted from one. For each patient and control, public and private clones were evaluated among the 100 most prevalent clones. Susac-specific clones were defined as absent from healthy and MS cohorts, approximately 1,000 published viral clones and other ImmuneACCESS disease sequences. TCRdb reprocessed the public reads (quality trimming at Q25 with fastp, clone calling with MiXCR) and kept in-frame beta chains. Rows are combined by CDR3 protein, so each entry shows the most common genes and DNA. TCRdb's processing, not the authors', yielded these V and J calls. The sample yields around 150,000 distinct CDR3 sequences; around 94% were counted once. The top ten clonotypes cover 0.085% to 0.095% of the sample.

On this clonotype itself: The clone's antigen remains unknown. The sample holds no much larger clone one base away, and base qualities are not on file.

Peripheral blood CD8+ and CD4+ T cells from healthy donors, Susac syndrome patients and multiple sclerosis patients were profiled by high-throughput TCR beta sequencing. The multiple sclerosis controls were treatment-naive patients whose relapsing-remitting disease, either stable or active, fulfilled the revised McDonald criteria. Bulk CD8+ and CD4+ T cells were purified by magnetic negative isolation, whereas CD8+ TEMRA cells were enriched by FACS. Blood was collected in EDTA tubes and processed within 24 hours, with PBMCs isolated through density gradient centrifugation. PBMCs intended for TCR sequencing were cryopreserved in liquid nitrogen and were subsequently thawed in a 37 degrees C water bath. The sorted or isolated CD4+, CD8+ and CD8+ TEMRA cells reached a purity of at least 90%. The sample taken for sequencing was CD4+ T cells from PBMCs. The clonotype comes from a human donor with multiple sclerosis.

The CDR3 is CATLTSGGGYEQYF. The sequenced DNA is TGTGCCACCCTTACCAGCGGAGGGGGCTACGAGCAGTACTTC. The chain employs TRBV6-5 and TRBJ2-7; the D region is possibly TRBD1 or TRBD2, each matching across 6 bases. Sequences MNHEY (CDR1) and SVGAGI (CDR2) are obtained from the germline V gene. The CDR3 spans 14 residues, from the cysteine through the phenylalanine. The CDR3 DNA has 42 bases and is translated from base 1. Cut back by 10 bases and 3 bases, the V and J ends lie 19 bases apart.